This T cell receptor (beta chain) was obtained from a study of PD-1 blockade in classical Hodgkin lymphoma. In this sample, this clone turned up a few times. Its specificity is unknown. Each of the patients experienced relapse following autologous stem cell transplantation, and their brentuximab vedotin exposure differed. Sequencing was performed with immunoSEQ multiplex PCR; in TCRdb, only in-frame clones are kept and a portion is missing. The repertoire has 25,000 to 35,000 clones, about 76% of them found once; the top ten carry around 3%. This CDR3 has 15 amino acids. Trimming stripped 7 bases from V and 7 bases from J, with 20 bases between. Germline assignment: CDR1 SNHLY and CDR2 FYNNEI. Study-wide results and caveats: Newly diagnosed patients reportedly had lower baseline TCR diversity than healthy donors.

This sequence was found in a human donor with classical Hodgkin lymphoma. This sample comprised peripheral blood mononuclear cells (PBMCs), obtained before the second cycle of nivolumab. The chain links TRBV2 to TRBJ1-5; D not certain. The CDR3 reads CASKLTVSAEQPQHF. CDR3 bases: TGTGCCAGCAAGTTGACCGTCTCCGCCGAGCAGCCCCAGCATTTT.